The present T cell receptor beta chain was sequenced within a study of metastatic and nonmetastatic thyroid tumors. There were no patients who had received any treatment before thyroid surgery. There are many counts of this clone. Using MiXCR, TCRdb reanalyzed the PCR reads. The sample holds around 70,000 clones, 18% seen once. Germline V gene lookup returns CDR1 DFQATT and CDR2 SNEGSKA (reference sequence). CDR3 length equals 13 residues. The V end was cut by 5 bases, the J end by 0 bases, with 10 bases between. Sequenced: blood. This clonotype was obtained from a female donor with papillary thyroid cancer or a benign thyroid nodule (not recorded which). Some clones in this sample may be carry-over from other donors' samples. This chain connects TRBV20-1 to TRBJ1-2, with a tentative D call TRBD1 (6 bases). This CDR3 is CSAPRTANYGYTF. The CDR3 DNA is TGCAGTGCTCCAAGGACAGCTAACTATGGCTACACCTTC.